This T cell receptor (beta chain) was retrieved from a study of CD8 T cells in ankylosing spondylitis. General observations from the study: Characteristic of ankylosing spondylitis blood, it appeared, was a TCR beta motif comprising about eight highly homologous variants. Disease-linked clones displayed a CD8+ phenotype and appeared relatively rarely in peripheral blood. Matched ankylosing spondylitis synovial fluid reportedly contained a significantly enriched population of disease-linked clones.

TCRdb reprocessed the 5' RACE reads with MiXCR, giving one entry per CDR3 protein. Of around 340,000 distinct CDR3 sequences in the sample, roughly 14% were seen once. CDR3 length equals 14 residues. Per germline, CDR1 SEHNR and CDR2 FQNEAQ (reference sequence). The ends were cut back, 1 base at V and 4 bases at J, with 10 bases in the middle. Points on this clonotype: What it binds is unknown.

This clonotype was sampled from a male donor with ankylosing spondylitis or in good health (not recorded which). V gene TRBV7-9 combines with J gene TRBJ1-1; no reliable D call. The source material was blood, either unsorted or a sorted T cell fraction (not recorded which). The CDR3 coding sequence is TGTGCCAGCAGCTTAGACATACGGGGCACTGAAGCTTTCTTT. Translated, it gives CASSLDIRGTEAFF.